This T cell receptor beta chain is from a study of blood T cell repertoires in COVID-19. Turning to the study itself: The United States, Italy and Spain supplied acute and convalescent COVID-19 samples. From T cells, B-cell-depleted T cells, or PBMCs came the material, which was cDNA or gDNA.

Authors' processing steps: Counts of nucleated cells, estimated from reference gene primer amplification, were obtained. The assay was immunoSEQ multiplex PCR, and TCRdb's table has in-frame clones only and misses some. The DNA was the basis for D and trimming; V, J and clone size are from that table. The sample lists around 270,000 clones; about 89% were seen once. V lost 4 bases to trimming and J lost 2 bases; unmatched junction nucleotides: 2. The CDR3 runs 15 residues. Looked up from germline, CDR1 is MNHNY and CDR2 is SVGAGI (reference sequence). This TCR came from a middle-aged man who had recovered from COVID-19. The sample taken for sequencing was peripheral blood. The gene calls are TRBV6-6 and TRBJ2-1, with 10 bases lining up with TRBD2. CDR3 coding DNA: TGTGCCAGCAGTTCCAGCGGGGGGGCCTACAATGAGCAGTTCTTC. Protein product: CASSSSGGAYNEQFF.